The 19 T cell receptor beta chains in this list originate from one sample, sequenced in a study of CD8 T cells in ankylosing spondylitis. TCRdb redid the calling of the 5' RACE reads with MiXCR, one entry per CDR3 protein. The repertoire consists of around 450,000 distinct CDR3 sequences, with roughly 27% occurring once and the leading ten covering approximately 1%. These receptors' targets are unknown. Overall study findings and caveats: Seemingly characteristic of ankylosing spondylitis blood was a TCR beta motif consisting of about 8 highly homologous variants.

Sample: blood, either unsorted or a sorted T cell fraction (not recorded which). The receptors were gathered from a male donor with ankylosing spondylitis.

The J gene is TRBJ1-2, the V gene TRBV20-1, with D maybe TRBD1 (6 bases). Germline-derived CDR1 and CDR2 are DFQATT and SNEGSKA (reference sequence). With 6 bases removed from V and 7 bases from J, the gap between germline ends came to 18 bases. This CDR3 contains 13 residues. CDR3 bases: TGCAGTGCCGCCCAAACAGGGAGCGGTGGCTACACCTTC. Translating gives CSAAQTGSGGYTF.

This clonotype was observed a few times. The chain carries TRBV9 and TRBJ2-5; 10 bases are shared with TRBD2. CDR3 length equals 16 residues. CDR1 SGDLS and CDR2 YYNGEE come from the germline V gene. With V trimmed by 4 bases and J by 5 bases, 11 bases remained unmatched. The CDR3 coding sequence is TGTGCCAGCAGCCCACGGACTAGCGGTTATGGGGAGACCCAGTACTTC. Amino acid sequence: CASSPRTSGYGETQYF.

The chain links TRBV5-5 to TRBJ2-5; D possibly corresponds to TRBD1 (5 bases). Deletions cut 6 bases from V and 3 bases from J, with 15 bases between. The CDR3 extends over 14 amino acids. Germline V gene data show CDR1 as SGHKS and CDR2 as YYEKEE (reference sequence). CDR3 nucleotide sequence: TGTGCCAGCAATAAGCTGCAGGGTGAAGAGACCCAGTACTTC. Translating gives CASNKLQGEETQYF.

In its sample, this clonotype was seen a few times. CDR3 loop: CASSLMDGQKLFF. In nucleotides, the CDR3 is TGTGCCAGCAGTCTTATGGACGGCCAAAAACTGTTTTTT. V gene TRBV12-3 or TRBV12-4 combines with J gene TRBJ1-4; no firm D call. V shed 5 bases and J shed 9 bases, with 13 bases lying between them. The CDR3 spans 13 residues.

This clonotype was counted only a few times. The chain combines TRBV5-1 with TRBJ2-3, with 9 nucleotides matching TRBD2. The CDR3 totals 16 residues. The germline gives CDR1 SGHRS, CDR2 YFSETQ. The J segment lost 4 bases and the V segment lost 0 bases, leaving 6 bases of the junction unmatched. CDR3 sequence reads: CASSLAPREGPDTQYF. The CDR3 DNA reads as TGCGCCAGCAGCTTGGCCCCGCGGGAGGGCCCAGATACGCAGTATTTT.

The chain has TRBV20-1 and TRBJ2-7; 8 positions agree with TRBD2. Germline CDR1 is DFQATT and CDR2 is SNEGSKA (reference sequence). The CDR3 has 16 residues. The ends lost 7 bases at V and 3 bases at J; junction bases unmatched: 17. CDR3 in amino acids: CSVRVAGISTDYEQYF. CDR3 nucleotide sequence: TGCAGTGTTCGGGTAGCGGGAATTAGCACGGACTACGAGCAGTACTTC.

This clonotype has a handful of counts. The chain recombines TRBV5-1 with TRBJ2-4; possible D gene TRBD1, 6 bases. Germline CDR1 SGHRS, CDR2 YFSETQ. V was trimmed by 4 bases and J by 13 bases, leaving 21 bases between them. The CDR3 runs to 14 residues. Here the CDR3 reads CASSQMTGSYGQYF. The CDR3 nucleotides read TGCGCCAGCAGCCAAATGACAGGTTCCTACGGGCAGTACTTC.

This clonotype turned up a few times. This chain connects TRBV19 to TRBJ2-2; 10 bases agree with TRBD2. From germline, CDR1 is LNHDA and CDR2 SQIVND (reference sequence). There are 15 residues in the CDR3. V lost 5 bases to trimming and J lost 4 bases; unmatched junction nucleotides: 4. The CDR3 DNA sequence: TGTGCCAGTAGTGCCAGACTAGCGGGCACCGGGGAGCTGTTTTTT. Amino acid sequence: CASSARLAGTGELFF.

This sequence joins TRBV20-1 and TRBJ1-1, with 7 bases that match TRBD1. The CDR3 totals 13 residues. Germline-derived CDR1 and CDR2 are DFQATT and SNEGSKA (reference sequence). V dropped 4 bases and J dropped 8; count of bases not matched to a gene: 10. The CDR3 spells CSATPGQPREAFF. The CDR3 DNA reads as TGCAGTGCTACCCCGGGACAGCCTCGCGAAGCTTTCTTT.

The chain uses TRBV20-1 and TRBJ1-5, with a weak D call TRBD1 (5 bases). V lost 6 bases and J lost 6, with 15 bases in between. CDR3 size: 13 residues. CDR1 and CDR2 from the germline V gene are DFQATT and SNEGSKA (reference sequence). CDR3 DNA sequence: TGCAGTGCGAAGAGGGCAGGGAGTCAGCCCCAGCATTTT. Residues: CSAKRAGSQPQHF.

This clonotype was detected a few times. V and J are TRBV7-2 and TRBJ2-1; perhaps TRBD2 as D (5 bases). Germline CDR1 reads SGHTA; CDR2 reads FQGNSA. This CDR3 region has 15 residues. V dropped 1 base and J dropped 11 bases, with 18 bases sitting between them. CDR3 sequence reads: CASSLGQTIPRKQFF. CDR3 sequence (DNA): TGTGCCAGCAGCTTAGGTCAGACTATACCTAGGAAGCAGTTCTTC.

The rearrangement uses TRBV15 and TRBJ2-2; D is undetermined. The V and J ends lost 0 bases and 2 bases respectively, with 10 bases between them. Germline values: CDR1 LNHNV, CDR2 YYDKDF (reference sequence). This CDR3 spans 16 amino acids. The CDR3 DNA is TGTGCCACCAGCAGAGATATCGGCCTCAACACCGGGGAGCTGTTTTTT. Its translation: CATSRDIGLNTGELFF.

The J gene is TRBJ1-6, the V gene TRBV20-1, with D tentatively TRBD1 (5 bases). V shed 4 bases and J shed 9 bases, with 16 bases lying between them. This CDR3 region has 14 residues. CDR1 is DFQATT, CDR2 SNEGSKA, per germline (reference sequence). The CDR3 loop is CSATQGDNGSPLHF. As DNA, the CDR3 is TGCAGTGCTACTCAGGGCGATAATGGTTCACCCCTCCACTTT.

This clonotype was seen a handful of times. The chain couples TRBV5-1 to TRBJ1-2; D gene uncertain. The V and J ends lost 0 bases and 7 bases respectively, with 13 bases between them. Germline CDR1 is SGHRS and CDR2 is YFSETQ. The length of the CDR3 is 14 residues. CDR3 loop: CASSLESEGTGYTF. The CDR3 bases are TGCGCCAGCAGCTTGGAAAGCGAAGGCACTGGCTACACCTTC.

The sample holds a few counts of this clonotype. V usage is TRBV19 and J usage is TRBJ2-7; D is possibly TRBD2 (5 bases). Germline V gene data show CDR1 as LNHDA and CDR2 as SQIVND (reference sequence). V lost 0 bases, J lost 2 bases, and 17 bases lay in between. The CDR3 consists of 17 residues. CDR3 sequence reads: CASSIDLYAGETYEQYF. The CDR3 DNA is TGTGCCAGTAGTATAGATCTATATGCGGGTGAAACCTACGAGCAGTACTTC. The variable domain in full, completed from reference TRBV19 and TRBJ2-7, reads DGGITQSPKYLFRKEGQNVTLSCEQNLNHDAMYWYRQDPGQGLRLIYYSQIVNDFQKGDIAEGYSVSREKKESFPLTVTSAQKNPTAFYLCASSIDLYAGETYEQYFGPGTRLTVT.

The rearrangement joins TRBV12-3 or TRBV12-4 to TRBJ1-5, with 7 bases identical to TRBD1. Germline trimming cut 7 bases from V and 3 bases from J; bases unmatched to any gene: 9. This CDR3 region has 15 residues. This CDR3 is CASTKTGLFNQPQHF. CDR3 coding DNA: TGTGCCAGCACCAAGACAGGGCTCTTCAATCAGCCCCAGCATTTT.

This clonotype was detected only a few times. The chain combines TRBV10-3 with TRBJ2-1; no clear D gene. V dropped 7 bases and J dropped 7 bases, with 14 bases sitting between them. The CDR3 is 13 amino acids. Germline V gives CDR1 ENHRY, CDR2 SYGVKD. The CDR3 loop reads CAITTDLPNEQFF. As DNA, the CDR3 is TGTGCCATCACTACGGACCTCCCAAATGAGCAGTTCTTC.

The rearrangement joins TRBV12-3 or TRBV12-4 to TRBJ2-1, with 10 positions matching TRBD2. The CDR3 loop spans 14 amino acids. After removal of 6 bases from V and 10 bases from J, the junction contained 9 bases not matched to a gene. DNA of the CDR3: TGTGCCAGCAGCTATGGACTAGCGGCCGGCGAGCAGTTCTTC. This codes for CASSYGLAAGEQFF.

The chain carries TRBV7-2 and TRBJ2-2, with 9 bases fitting TRBD1. The CDR3 sequence is 14 residues long. The V gene's germline CDR1 is SGHTA and CDR2 FQGNSA. Trimming removed 7 bases from V and 3 bases from J; junction bases left unmatched: 3. The CDR3 region has the DNA TGTGCCAGCAAAAGACAGGGGGACACCGGGGAGCTGTTTTTT. Protein: CASKRQGDTGELFF.